The 9 T cell receptor beta chains presented below share a single source sample, sequenced in a study of identical twins (dated by TCRdb to 2016 to 2017). The method was 5' RACE. The instrument was an Illumina HiSeq 2000. TCRdb reprocessed the public reads (quality trimming at Q25 with fastp, clone calling with MiXCR) and kept in-frame beta chains. A single entry per CDR3 protein holds the most common genes and DNA from its merged rows. In this sample the table shows some 250,000 distinct CDR3 sequences, approximately 7.1% of which occur a single time. Jointly, the top ten make up 14% to 15% of the sample. This sample also appeared in a second study, on T cells expressing NK-cell markers.

The specimen was CD8+ T cells sorted from blood. These receptors were collected from a woman aged 18-30 years in good health.

This clonotype showed up many times. The genes are TRBV6-2 or TRBV6-3 and TRBJ2-1, with D possibly matching TRBD1 (5 bases). Trimming took off 6 bases at V and 12 bases at J, with 18 bases between the two ends. CDR3 size: 13 residues. Looked up from germline, CDR1 is MNHEY and CDR2 is SVGEGT. For the CDR3, the DNA is TGTGCCAGCAGCATAGGGGCCCCCCGTGGGCAGTTCTTC. Residues: CASSIGAPRGQFF.

This clonotype came up a few times. The V gene is TRBV3-1, the J gene TRBJ2-5; no clear D gene. V was shortened by 1 base and J by 8 bases, with 14 bases between the two germline ends. The CDR3 is made up of 14 amino acids. Germline values: CDR1 LGHDT, CDR2 YNNKEL (reference sequence). The CDR3 protein is CASSQVLGLGTQYF. As DNA, the CDR3 is TGTGCCAGCAGCCAAGTACTGGGCCTAGGTACCCAGTACTTC.

This clonotype was counted between two and nine times. The chain combines TRBV7-6 with TRBJ1-5; no definite D call. CDR1 is SGHVS, CDR2 FNYEAQ, per germline. V lost 1 base and J 3 bases, leaving 7 bases between the germline ends. The CDR3 is made up of 14 amino acids. The CDR3 nucleotides are TGTGCCAGCAGCTTAGGTTTGTCCAATCAGCCCCAGCATTTT. As protein: CASSLGLSNQPQHF.

This clonotype was seen repeatedly, ten times or more. The chain couples TRBV30 to TRBJ1-1; 9 bases map to TRBD1. The V and J ends lost 7 bases and 7 bases, in that order; junction bases with no gene match: 7. From germline, CDR1 is GTSNPN and CDR2 SVGIG (reference sequence). The CDR3 sequence is 12 residues long. The CDR3 DNA sequence: TGTGCCTCCGACAGGGGGAACGTTGAAGCTTTCTTT. Its protein is CASDRGNVEAFF.

This clonotype was observed at least ten times. The V gene is TRBV20-1, the J gene TRBJ2-7; D remains ambiguous. V lost 5 bases and J lost 6, with 20 bases in between. Germline CDR1 is DFQATT and CDR2 is SNEGSKA (reference sequence). CDR3 length: 14 residues. This CDR3 is CSAPLPGPAGEQYF. CDR3 coding DNA: TGCAGTGCTCCTCTCCCTGGCCCAGCTGGCGAGCAGTACTTC.

This clonotype came up many times. CDR3 protein: CSVRTQNTEAFF. Here the CDR3 DNA reads TGCAGCGTCAGAACCCAGAACACTGAAGCTTTCTTT. The chain has TRBV29-1 and TRBJ1-1, with D uncertain. The CDR3 has 12 amino acids. V lost 6 bases and J lost 1, with 9 bases in between. CDR1 is SQVTM and CDR2 is ANQGSEA in the germline V gene. Using reference TRBV29-1 and TRBJ1-1 for the parts outside the CDR3, the full variable domain is SAVISQKPSRDICQRGTSLTIQCQVDSQVTMMFWYRQQPGQSLTLIATANQGSEATYESGFVIDKFPISRPNLTFSTLTVSNMSPEDSSIYLCSVRTQNTEAFFGQGTRLTVV.

The chain has TRBV11-2 and TRBJ2-1; D is undetermined. CDR3 length: 15 residues. V was clipped by 2 bases and J by 0 bases, with 8 bases between them. The germline CDR1 and CDR2 sequences are SGHAT and FQNNGV. The CDR3, as DNA: TGTGCCAGCAGCTTAATATCCAACTCCTACAATGAGCAGTTCTTC. Amino acid sequence: CASSLISNSYNEQFF.

This clonotype was observed at least ten times. The rearrangement uses TRBV7-9 and TRBJ2-1, with unresolved D. V shed 0 bases and J shed 5 bases, with 14 bases lying between them. The V gene's germline CDR1 is SEHNR and CDR2 FQNEAQ (reference sequence). CDR3 length: 16 residues. DNA of the CDR3: TGTGCCAGCAGCTTAGCGAAGGCGGTTCTAGACAATGAGCAGTTCTTC. Its translation: CASSLAKAVLDNEQFF.

V is TRBV4-1 and J is TRBJ2-3; D gene ambiguous. This CDR3 comprises 15 residues. Trimming took 1 base from V and 2 from J, leaving 10 bases between them. Germline CDR1 MGHRA, CDR2 YSYEKL. The CDR3 is CASSQVSLNTDTQYF. CDR3 bases: TGCGCCAGCAGCCAAGTATCGCTTAACACAGATACGCAGTATTTT.